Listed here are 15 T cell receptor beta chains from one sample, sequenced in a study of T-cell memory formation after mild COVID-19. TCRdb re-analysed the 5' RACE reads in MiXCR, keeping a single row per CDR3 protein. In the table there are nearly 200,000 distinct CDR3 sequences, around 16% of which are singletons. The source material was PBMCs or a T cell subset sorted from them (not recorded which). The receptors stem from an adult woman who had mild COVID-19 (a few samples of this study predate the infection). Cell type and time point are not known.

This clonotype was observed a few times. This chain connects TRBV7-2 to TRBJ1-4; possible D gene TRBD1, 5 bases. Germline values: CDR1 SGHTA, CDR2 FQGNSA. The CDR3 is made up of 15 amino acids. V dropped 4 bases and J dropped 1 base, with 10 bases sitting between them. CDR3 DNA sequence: TGTGCCAGCAGCTCCCAGGGATTAACTAATGAAAAACTGTTTTTT. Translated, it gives CASSSQGLTNEKLFF.

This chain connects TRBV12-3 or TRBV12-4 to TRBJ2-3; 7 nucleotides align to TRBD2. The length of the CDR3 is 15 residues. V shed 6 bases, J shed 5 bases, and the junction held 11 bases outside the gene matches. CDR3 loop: CASSPLAAGRDTQYF. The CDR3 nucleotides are TGTGCCAGCAGCCCGCTAGCGGCTGGTAGAGATACGCAGTATTTT.

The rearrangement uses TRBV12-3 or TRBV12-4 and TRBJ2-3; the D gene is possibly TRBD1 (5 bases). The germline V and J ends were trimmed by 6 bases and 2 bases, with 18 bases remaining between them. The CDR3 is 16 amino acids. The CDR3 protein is CASRVITIGDTDTQYF. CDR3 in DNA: TGTGCCAGCAGGGTCATCACCATAGGGGACACAGATACGCAGTATTTT.

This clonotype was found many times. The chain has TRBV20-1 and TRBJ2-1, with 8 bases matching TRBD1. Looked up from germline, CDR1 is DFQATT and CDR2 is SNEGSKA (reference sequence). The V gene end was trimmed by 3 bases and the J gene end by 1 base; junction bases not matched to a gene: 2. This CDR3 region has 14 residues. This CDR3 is CSASRTGSYNEQFF. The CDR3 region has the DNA TGCAGTGCTAGTCGGACAGGGTCCTACAATGAGCAGTTCTTC.

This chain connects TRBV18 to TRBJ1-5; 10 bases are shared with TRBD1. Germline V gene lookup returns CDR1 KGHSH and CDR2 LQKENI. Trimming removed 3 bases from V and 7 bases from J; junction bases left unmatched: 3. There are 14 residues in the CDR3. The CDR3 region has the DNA TGTGCCAGCTCACCCCAGACAGGGGGCCAGCCCCAGCATTTT. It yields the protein CASSPQTGGQPQHF.

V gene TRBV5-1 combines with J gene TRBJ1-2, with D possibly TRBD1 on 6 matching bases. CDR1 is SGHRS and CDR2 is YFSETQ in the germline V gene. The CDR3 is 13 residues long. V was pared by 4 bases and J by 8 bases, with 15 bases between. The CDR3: CASSRSDSGGYTF. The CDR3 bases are TGCGCCAGCAGCCGGTCGGACAGTGGAGGCTACACCTTC.

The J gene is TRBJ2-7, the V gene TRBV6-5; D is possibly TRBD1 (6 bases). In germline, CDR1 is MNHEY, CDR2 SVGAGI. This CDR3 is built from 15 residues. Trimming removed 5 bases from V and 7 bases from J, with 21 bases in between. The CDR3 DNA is TGTGCCAGCAGTCGGACAGCTAAACCGCCCAAGGAGCAGTACTTC. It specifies CASSRTAKPPKEQYF.

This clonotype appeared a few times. The CDR3 sequence is CASSYSRSRADTQYF. In DNA form, the CDR3 reads TGTGCCAGCAGTTACTCGAGATCTAGGGCAGATACGCAGTATTTT. The genes are TRBV6-2 or TRBV6-3 and TRBJ2-3; D ambiguous. The V and J ends lost 0 bases and 4 bases respectively, with 11 bases between them. The CDR3 runs 15 residues. The germline V gene encodes CDR1 MNHEY and CDR2 SVGEGT.

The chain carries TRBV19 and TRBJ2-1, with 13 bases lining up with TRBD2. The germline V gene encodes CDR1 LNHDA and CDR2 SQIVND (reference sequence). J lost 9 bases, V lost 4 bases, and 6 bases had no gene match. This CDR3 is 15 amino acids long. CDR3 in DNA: TGTGCCAGTAGTAACCCCGGGACTAGCGGGACTGAGCAGTTCTTC. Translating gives CASSNPGTSGTEQFF.

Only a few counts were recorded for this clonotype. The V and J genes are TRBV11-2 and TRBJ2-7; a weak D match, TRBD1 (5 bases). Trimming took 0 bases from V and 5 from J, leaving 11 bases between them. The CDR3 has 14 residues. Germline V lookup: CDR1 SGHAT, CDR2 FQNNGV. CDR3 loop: CASSLESRVHEQYF. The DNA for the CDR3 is TGTGCCAGCAGCTTAGAGTCCAGGGTTCACGAGCAGTACTTC.

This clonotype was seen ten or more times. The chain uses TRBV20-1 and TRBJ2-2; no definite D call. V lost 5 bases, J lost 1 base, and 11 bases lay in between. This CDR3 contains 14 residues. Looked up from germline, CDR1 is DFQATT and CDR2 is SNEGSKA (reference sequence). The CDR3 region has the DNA TGCAGTGCTCCATTCGGTGGGAACACCGGGGAGCTGTTTTTT. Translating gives CSAPFGGNTGELFF.

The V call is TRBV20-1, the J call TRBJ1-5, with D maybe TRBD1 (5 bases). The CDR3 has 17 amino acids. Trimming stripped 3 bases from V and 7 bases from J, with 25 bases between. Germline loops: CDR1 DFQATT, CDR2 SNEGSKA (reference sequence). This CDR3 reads CSARKPLRDGVRQPQHF. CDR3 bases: TGCAGTGCTAGGAAACCTCTCCGGGACGGCGTCCGGCAGCCCCAGCATTTT.

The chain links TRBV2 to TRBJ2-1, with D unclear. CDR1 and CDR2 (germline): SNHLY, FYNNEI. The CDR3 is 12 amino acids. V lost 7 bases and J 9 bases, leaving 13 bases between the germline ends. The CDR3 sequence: CASTRLRGEQFF. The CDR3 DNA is TGTGCCAGCACTCGTTTGCGAGGTGAGCAGTTCTTC.

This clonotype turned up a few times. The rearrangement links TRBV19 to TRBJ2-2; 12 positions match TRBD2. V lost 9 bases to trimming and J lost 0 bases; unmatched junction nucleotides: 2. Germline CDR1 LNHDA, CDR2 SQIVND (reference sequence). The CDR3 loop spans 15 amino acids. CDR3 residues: CASTSGGTNTGELFF. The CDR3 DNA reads TGTGCCAGCACTAGCGGGGGGACGAACACCGGGGAGCTGTTTTTT.

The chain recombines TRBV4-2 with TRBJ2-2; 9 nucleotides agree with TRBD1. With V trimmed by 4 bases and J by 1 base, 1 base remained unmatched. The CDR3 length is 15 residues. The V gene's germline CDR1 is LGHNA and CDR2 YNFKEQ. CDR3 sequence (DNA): TGTGCCAGCAGCCGACAGGGGGAGAACACCGGGGAGCTGTTTTTT. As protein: CASSRQGENTGELFF.